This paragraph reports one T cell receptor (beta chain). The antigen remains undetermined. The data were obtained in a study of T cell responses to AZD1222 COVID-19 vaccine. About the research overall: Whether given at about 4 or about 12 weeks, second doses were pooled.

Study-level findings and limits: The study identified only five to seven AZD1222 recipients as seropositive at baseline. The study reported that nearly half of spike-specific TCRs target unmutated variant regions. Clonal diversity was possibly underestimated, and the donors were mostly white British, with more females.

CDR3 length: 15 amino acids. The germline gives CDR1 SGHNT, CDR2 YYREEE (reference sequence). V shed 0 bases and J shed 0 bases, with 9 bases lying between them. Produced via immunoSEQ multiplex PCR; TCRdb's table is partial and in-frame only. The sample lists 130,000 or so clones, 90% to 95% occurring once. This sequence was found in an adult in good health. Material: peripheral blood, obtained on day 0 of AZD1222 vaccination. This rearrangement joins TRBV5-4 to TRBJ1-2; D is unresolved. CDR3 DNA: TGTGCCAGCAGCTTGGGGGGTCGGACTAACTATGGCTACACCTTC. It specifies CASSLGGRTNYGYTF.